These 27 T cell receptor beta chains share one sample of origin, sequenced in a study of blood T cell dynamics during melanoma immunotherapy. TCRdb's copy holds only in-frame clones and misses some; the assay was immunoSEQ multiplex PCR. The table records under 20,000 clones, nearly 90% of them present only once. This sample's time point: week 3, after first cycle of checkpoint inhibitor. The sample in question was blood, obtained from a patient treated with checkpoint blockade. These receptors all stem from a human donor with melanoma.

V usage is TRBV28 and J usage is TRBJ2-4, with 8 bases fitting TRBD2. From germline, CDR1 is MDHEN and CDR2 SYDVKM. The ends lost 5 bases at V and 0 bases at J; junction bases unmatched: 21. The CDR3 runs to 21 residues. The CDR3 DNA is TGTGCCAGCAGTCCTTCAAGAGGGTTGAGCGGGAGATCTGAAGCCAAAAACATTCAGTACTTC. Translated: CASSPSRGLSGRSEAKNIQYF.

The rearrangement joins TRBV9 to TRBJ1-2; a possible D gene is TRBD1 (6 bases). Germline CDR1 is SGDLS and CDR2 is YYNGEE. This CDR3 has 13 residues. The ends were cut back, 0 bases at V and 6 bases at J, with 9 bases in the middle. CDR3 region: CASSVEQGDGYTF. The CDR3 bases are TGTGCCAGCAGCGTAGAACAGGGTGATGGCTACACCTTC.

The chain links TRBV11-2 to TRBJ2-7, with D hard to call. This CDR3 has 11 residues. Germline-derived CDR1 and CDR2 are SGHAT and FQNNGV. V lost 2 bases and J 13 bases, leaving 12 bases between the germline ends. CDR3 DNA sequence: TGTGCCAGCAGCTTAAATTCGGAACCTTACTTC. Translation: CASSLNSEPYF.

V gene TRBV7-2 combines with J gene TRBJ2-1; no clear D gene. The CDR3 totals 12 residues. The germline CDR1 and CDR2 sequences are SGHTA and FQGNSA. V was shortened by 2 bases and J by 9 bases, with 8 bases between the two germline ends. The CDR3, as DNA: TGTGCCAGCAGCTTACGAGTGCGTGAGCAGTTCTTC. Amino acid sequence: CASSLRVREQFF.

The chain is built from TRBV10-3 and TRBJ1-2; D unresolved. The V end lost 5 bases, the J end lost 3 bases, and 10 bases lay between the germline ends. From germline, CDR1 is ENHRY and CDR2 SYGVKD. The CDR3 has 13 residues. The CDR3 sequence is CAISLTRDYGYTF. DNA for the CDR3: TGTGCCATCAGTCTGACGCGCGACTATGGCTACACCTTC.

The rearrangement uses TRBV21-1 and TRBJ1-2; no check of the table's D call, TRBD1, against the DNA was made. TRBV21-1 is a pseudogene. The CDR3 is made up of 12 amino acids. CDR3 sequence (DNA): TGTGCCAGCCGAGACAGGGGGGACGGCTACACCTTC. Its protein product is CASRDRGDGYTF.

The chain has TRBV2 and TRBJ2-3; D ambiguous. V was shortened by 8 bases and J by 6 bases, with 18 bases between the two germline ends. The length of the CDR3 is 14 residues. From germline, CDR1 is SNHLY and CDR2 FYNNEI. The CDR3 coding sequence is TGTGCCAGCCGAAAGGGCGGAGAGGTGGATACGCAGTATTTT. Its translation: CASRKGGEVDTQYF.

The chain carries TRBV4-1 and TRBJ2-5; 8 bases are a match to TRBD2. In germline, CDR1 is MGHRA, CDR2 YSYEKL. V lost 3 bases and J lost 1; bases outside the gene matches: 10. The length of the CDR3 is 17 residues. CDR3 region: CASSQKSGSRGQETQYF. Written as DNA, the CDR3 is TGCGCCAGCAGCCAGAAAAGCGGGAGTCGAGGCCAAGAGACCCAGTACTTC.

The J gene is TRBJ2-1, the V gene TRBV7-8, with 16 bases aligning to TRBD2. The germline CDR1 and CDR2 sequences are SGHVS and FQNEAQ. This CDR3 has 16 residues. The ends lost 5 bases at V and 8 bases at J; junction bases unmatched: 6. CDR3 sequence: CASSPRGTSGRDEQFF. DNA of the CDR3: TGTGCCAGCAGCCCCCGAGGGACTAGCGGGAGGGATGAGCAGTTCTTC.

The chain carries TRBV28 and TRBJ1-3; 12 bases fit TRBD1. The CDR3 runs 16 residues. V lost 6 bases, J lost 2 bases, and 5 bases stayed unmatched. Germline CDR1 reads MDHEN; CDR2 reads SYDVKM. The CDR3 protein is CASRAGQGAPGNTIYF. CDR3 sequence (DNA): TGTGCCAGCAGGGCGGGACAGGGGGCTCCTGGAAACACCATATATTTT.

This chain joins TRBV6-4 and TRBJ2-1, with TRBD2 matching 9 bases. This CDR3 has 15 residues. V lost 3 bases, J lost 10 bases, and 10 bases stayed unmatched. CDR1 and CDR2 from the germline V gene are MRHNA and SNTAGT. The chain's CDR3 is CASSEASGASREQFF. CDR3 sequence (DNA): TGTGCCAGCAGTGAGGCTAGCGGGGCTTCAAGGGAGCAGTTCTTC.

This clone was counted only a few times. This rearrangement joins TRBV6-1 to TRBJ1-5, with 9 nucleotides matching TRBD1. The germline V gene encodes CDR1 MNHNS and CDR2 SASEGT. V shed 4 bases and J 1 base; nucleotides not matched to a gene: 11. The CDR3 covers 18 residues. In DNA, the CDR3 is TGTGCCAGCAGTGGAAATACCCTAGACAGGGGGAGCAATCAGCCCCAGCATTTT. Its translation: CASSGNTLDRGSNQPQHF.

This chain uses TRBV7-2 with TRBJ1-1; D gene uncertain. V was trimmed by 5 bases and J by 4 bases, leaving 14 bases between them. CDR1 SGHTA and CDR2 FQGNSA come from the germline V gene. CDR3 length: 14 amino acids. As DNA, the CDR3 is TGTGCCAGCAGCATACAAATAAGAGGCACTGAAGCTTTCTTT. Its protein is CASSIQIRGTEAFF.

This chain links TRBV6-1 with TRBJ1-5, with TRBD1 as a possible D gene (6 bases). The CDR3 consists of 13 residues. CDR1 MNHNS and CDR2 SASEGT come from the germline V gene. V shed 8 bases and J shed 3 bases, with 11 bases lying between them. The CDR3 here is CASRTVYNQPQHF. The CDR3 bases are TGTGCCAGCCGGACAGTCTACAATCAGCCCCAGCATTTT.

Within the sample, this clone is medium-sized (0.01 to 0.1%). The J gene is TRBJ2-7, the V gene TRBV6-5; TRBD1 matches 7 bases. V trimming: 5 bases; J trimming: 4 bases; junction bases outside the gene matches: 5. Germline V lookup: CDR1 MNHEY, CDR2 SVGAGI. The CDR3 spans 13 residues. The CDR3 is CASSPGQPYEQYF. CDR3 nucleotides: TGTGCCAGCAGTCCGGGACAGCCTTACGAGCAGTACTTC.

The chain links TRBV6-4 to TRBJ2-1, with D perhaps matching TRBD2 (5 bases). Trimming removed 2 bases from V and 6 bases from J, with 17 bases in between. The CDR3 consists of 16 residues. Germline-derived CDR1 and CDR2 are MRHNA and SNTAGT. This CDR3 reads CASSDGELVGPNEQFF. The CDR3 region has the DNA TGTGCCAGCAGTGACGGTGAACTAGTCGGTCCCAATGAGCAGTTCTTC.

The V and J genes are TRBV9 and TRBJ2-2; 8 bases fit TRBD1. CDR3 length equals 17 residues. V dropped 2 bases and J dropped 7; count of bases not matched to a gene: 13. Germline loops: CDR1 SGDLS, CDR2 YYNGEE. The CDR3 reads CASSVSIHRGMGGELFF. CDR3 nucleotide sequence: TGTGCCAGCAGCGTTTCAATCCACAGGGGGATGGGCGGGGAGCTGTTTTTT.

This clone was counted a single time. The V and J genes are TRBV2 and TRBJ2-2; D uncertain. Germline V gene sequence: CDR1 SNHLY, CDR2 FYNNEI. Deletions cut 4 bases from V and 8 bases from J, with 11 bases between. CDR3 size: 13 residues. Here the CDR3 reads CASSAQPQGELFF. The CDR3 nucleotides are TGTGCCAGCAGTGCACAGCCTCAGGGGGAGCTGTTTTTT.

The chain joins TRBV27 to TRBJ1-4; D perhaps matches TRBD1 (6 bases). The V end lost 4 bases, the J end lost 3 bases, and 12 bases lay between the germline ends. The CDR3 consists of 15 residues. Germline loops: CDR1 MNHEY, CDR2 SMNVEV (reference sequence). In nucleotides, the CDR3 is TGTGCCAGCAGTTCGAGGACAGAACCTAATGAAAAACTGTTTTTT. Its translation is CASSSRTEPNEKLFF.

The count of this clone is one. The chain recombines TRBV4-1 with TRBJ1-2; no reliable D call. This CDR3 spans 15 amino acids. Germline assignment: CDR1 MGHRA and CDR2 YSYEKL. Trimming removed 0 bases from V and 4 bases from J, with 12 bases in between. CDR3 bases: TGCGCCAGCAGCCAAGAGCCTACAAGGACCTATGGCTACACCTTC. It yields the protein CASSQEPTRTYGYTF.

The gene calls are TRBV28 and TRBJ2-1, with TRBD2 matching 8 bases. The CDR3 length is 16 residues. Losses at the gene ends were 2 bases for V and 2 bases for J; bases not matched to a gene: 5. Germline loops: CDR1 MDHEN, CDR2 SYDVKM. For the CDR3, the DNA is TGTGCCAGCAGTTTAGGGGAGCGGGAGACCTACAATGAGCAGTTCTTC. This codes for CASSLGERETYNEQFF.

In this sample, this clone turned up once. J is TRBJ1-2 and V is TRBV6-5; D call uncertain. CDR1 and CDR2 (germline): MNHEY, SVGAGI. V was shortened by 2 bases and J by 4 bases, with 14 bases between the two germline ends. The CDR3 contains 15 residues. CDR3 in DNA: TGTGCCAGCAGTTACACGTCTGAACAGATCTATGGCTACACCTTC. Amino acid sequence: CASSYTSEQIYGYTF.

The CDR3 sequence is CASSWWTGLAGREQFF. CDR3 nucleotide sequence: TGTGCCAGCAGCTGGTGGACGGGACTAGCGGGACGGGAGCAGTTCTTC. The chain carries TRBV5-6 and TRBJ2-1, with 13 nucleotides matching TRBD2. CDR1 is SGHDT, CDR2 YYEEEE, per germline. The V gene end was trimmed by 3 bases and the J gene end by 10 bases; junction bases not matched to a gene: 10. This CDR3 spans 16 amino acids.

This chain links TRBV10-1 with TRBJ2-3, with TRBD2 matching over 10 bases. V lost 2 bases, J lost 0 bases, and 20 bases stayed unmatched. The CDR3 has 22 residues. Germline assignment: CDR1 WNHNN and CDR2 SYGVQD (reference sequence). The CDR3 is CASSEPKGGLAGADLSTDTQYF. The CDR3 nucleotides read TGCGCCAGCAGTGAGCCTAAGGGGGGGCTAGCGGGAGCCGATCTTAGCACAGATACGCAGTATTTT.

Concerning this clone itself: Germline is not matched at one junction end, which may reflect a read error. J is TRBJ2-5 and V is TRBV7-7, with D maybe TRBD1 (7 bases). The CDR3 runs 16 residues. Germline V gene sequence: CDR1 SSHAT, CDR2 FNYEAQ (reference sequence). The CDR3 loop is CASSLGVARGRETQYF. CDR3 in DNA: TGTGCTAGCAGCTTAGGGGTCGCCAGGGGGAGGGAGACCCAGTACTTC.

This sequence joins TRBV18 and TRBJ1-5; the match to TRBD1 covers 12 bases. Germline CDR1 reads KGHSH; CDR2 reads LQKENI. Trimming at V came to 2 bases and at J to 1 base, leaving 9 bases not matched to a gene. This CDR3 comprises 19 residues. DNA for the CDR3: TGTGCCAGCTCACCAAGGGACAGGGGGCGAGGAGTGAGCAATCAGCCCCAGCATTTT. Its translation: CASSPRDRGRGVSNQPQHF.

The chain has TRBV18 and TRBJ2-7; 13 bases are a match to TRBD2. The CDR3 covers 16 residues. V lost 6 bases, J lost 4 bases, and 9 bases stayed unmatched. Germline assignment: CDR1 KGHSH and CDR2 LQKENI. CDR3 nucleotide sequence: TGTGCCAGCTCCCCTCCGGGACTAGCGGGAATTTACGAGCAGTACTTC. Encoded protein: CASSPPGLAGIYEQYF.